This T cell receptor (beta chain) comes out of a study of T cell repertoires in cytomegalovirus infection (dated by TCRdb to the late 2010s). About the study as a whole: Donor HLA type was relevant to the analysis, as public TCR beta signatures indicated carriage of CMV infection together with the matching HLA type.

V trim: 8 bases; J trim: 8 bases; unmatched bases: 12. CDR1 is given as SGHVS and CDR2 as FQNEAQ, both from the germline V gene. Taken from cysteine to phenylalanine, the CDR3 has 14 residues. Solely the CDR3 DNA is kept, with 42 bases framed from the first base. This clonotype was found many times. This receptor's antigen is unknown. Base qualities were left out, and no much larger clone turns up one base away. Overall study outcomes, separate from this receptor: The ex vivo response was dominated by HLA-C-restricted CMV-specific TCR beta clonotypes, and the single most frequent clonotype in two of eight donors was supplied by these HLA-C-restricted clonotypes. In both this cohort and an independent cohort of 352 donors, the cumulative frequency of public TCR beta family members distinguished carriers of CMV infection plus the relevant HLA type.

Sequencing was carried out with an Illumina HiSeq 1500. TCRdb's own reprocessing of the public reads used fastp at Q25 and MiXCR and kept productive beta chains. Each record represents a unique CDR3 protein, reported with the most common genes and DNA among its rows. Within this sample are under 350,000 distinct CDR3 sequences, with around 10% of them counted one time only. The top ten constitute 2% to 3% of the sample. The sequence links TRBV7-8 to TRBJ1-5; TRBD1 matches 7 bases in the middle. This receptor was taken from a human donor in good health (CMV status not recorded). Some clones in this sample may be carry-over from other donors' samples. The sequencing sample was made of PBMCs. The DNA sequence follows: TGTGCCAGCGGCACCGGACAGGTCCGCAAGCCCCAGCATTTT. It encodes CASGTGQVRKPQHF.